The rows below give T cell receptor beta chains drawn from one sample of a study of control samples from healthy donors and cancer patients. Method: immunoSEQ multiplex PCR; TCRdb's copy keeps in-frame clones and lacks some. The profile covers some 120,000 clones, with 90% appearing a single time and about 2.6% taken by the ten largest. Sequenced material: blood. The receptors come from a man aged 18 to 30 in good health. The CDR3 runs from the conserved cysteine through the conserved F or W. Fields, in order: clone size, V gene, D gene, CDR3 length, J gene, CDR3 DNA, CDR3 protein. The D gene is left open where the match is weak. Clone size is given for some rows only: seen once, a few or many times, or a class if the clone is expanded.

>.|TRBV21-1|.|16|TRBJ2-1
TGTGCCAGCAGCGGACGGGACCATCAAACCTACAATGAGCAGTTCTTC
CASSGRDHQTYNEQFF
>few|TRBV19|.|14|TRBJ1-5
TGTGCCAGTAGTCACGGACAGATAGATCAGCCCCAGCATTTT
CASSHGQIDQPQHF
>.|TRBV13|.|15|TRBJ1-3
TGTGCCAGCAGCTTAGATAGCAGCTCTGGAAACACCATATATTTT
CASSLDSSSGNTIYF
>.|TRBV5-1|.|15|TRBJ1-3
TGCGCCAGCAGCTTGGGACAACGCTCTGGAAACACCATATATTTT
CASSLGQRSGNTIYF
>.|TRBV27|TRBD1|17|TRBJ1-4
TGTGCCAGCAGTTTATACCCTTGGACAGGATCTAATGAAAAACTGTTTTTT
CASSLYPWTGSNEKLFF
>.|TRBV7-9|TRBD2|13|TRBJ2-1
TGTGCCAGCAAAATGGGACTAGCGCTTGAGCAGTTCTTC
CASKMGLALEQFF
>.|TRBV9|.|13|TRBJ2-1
TGTGCCAGCAGCGTAGTAGGGTACAATGAGCAGTTCTTC
CASSVVGYNEQFF
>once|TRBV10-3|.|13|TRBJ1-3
TGTGCCATCATGCTGGAATCTGGAAACACCATATATTTT
CAIMLESGNTIYF
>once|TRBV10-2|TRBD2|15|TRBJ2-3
TGCGCCAGCAGTGGGACGGGGGGTAGCACAGATACGCAGTATTTT
CASSGTGGSTDTQYF
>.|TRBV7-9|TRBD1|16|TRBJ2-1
TGTGCCAGCAGCTTAGTTTGGACAGGCCCTCACAATGAGCAGTTCTTC
CASSLVWTGPHNEQFF
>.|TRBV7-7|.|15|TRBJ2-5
TGTGCTAGCAGCTTAGGCCGGGGAGAAAAAGAGACCCAGTACTTC
CASSLGRGEKETQYF
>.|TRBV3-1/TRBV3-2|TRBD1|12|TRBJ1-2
TGTGCCAGCTACGACAGGGCCTATGGCTACACCTTC
CASYDRAYGYTF
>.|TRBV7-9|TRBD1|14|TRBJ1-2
TGTGCCAGCAGCTTTTTAGACAGGGGCTATGGCTACACCTTC
CASSFLDRGYGYTF
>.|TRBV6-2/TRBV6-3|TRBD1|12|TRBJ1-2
TGTGCCAGCAGTTATCAGGGGGCCGGCTACACCTTC
CASSYQGAGYTF
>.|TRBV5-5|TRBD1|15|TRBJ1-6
TGTGCCAGCAGCTTGGGACAGGGGTCAATCTCACCCCTCCACTTT
CASSLGQGSISPLHF
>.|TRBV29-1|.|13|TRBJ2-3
TGCAGCACACGCCATCTTAGCACAGATACGCAGTATTTT
CSTRHLSTDTQYF
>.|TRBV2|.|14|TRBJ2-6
TGTGCCAGCAGACTGAGCTCTGGGGCCAACGTCCTGACTTTC
CASRLSSGANVLTF
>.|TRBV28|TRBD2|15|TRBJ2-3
TGTGCCAGCAGTCCAGGACTAGCGAGCACAGATACGCAGTATTTT
CASSPGLASTDTQYF
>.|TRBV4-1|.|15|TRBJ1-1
TGCGCCAGCAGCCAAGATTGGAGGGTTGGATTAGAAGCTTTCTTT
CASSQDWRVGLEAFF
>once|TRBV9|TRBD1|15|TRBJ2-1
TGTGCCAGCAGCGTTGCGACAGGGAGTTACAATGAGCAGTTCTTC
CASSVATGSYNEQFF
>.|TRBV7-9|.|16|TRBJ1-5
TGTGCCAGCAGCTTAGTCTCAGGGCCTAAAGGGCAGCCCCAGCATTTT
CASSLVSGPKGQPQHF
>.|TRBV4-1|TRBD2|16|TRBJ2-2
TGCGCCAGCAGCCAACCTAGCGGCGCGAACACCGGGGAGCTGTTTTTT
CASSQPSGANTGELFF
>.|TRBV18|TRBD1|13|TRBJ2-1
TGTGCCACTATAGGGACAGGCTATGGGGAGCAGTTCTTC
CATIGTGYGEQFF
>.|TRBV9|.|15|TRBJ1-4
TGTGCCAGCAGCCCGAGCGGGGCAACTAATGAAAAACTGTTTTTT
CASSPSGATNEKLFF
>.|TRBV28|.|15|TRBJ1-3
TGTGCCAGCAGTTTATCGAATAGGGCTGGAAACACCATATATTTT
CASSLSNRAGNTIYF
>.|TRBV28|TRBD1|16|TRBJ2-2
TGTGCCAGCTATCAGGCAGCGGGACAGGGGTCCGGGGAGCTGTTTTTT
CASYQAAGQGSGELFF
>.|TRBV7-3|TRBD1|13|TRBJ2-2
TGTGCCAGCAGTCGGGACAGTTCGGGGGAGCTGTTTTTT
CASSRDSSGELFF
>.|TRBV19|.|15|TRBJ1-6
TGTGCCAGTAGTATTACCCGCAAAGGTGATTCACCCCTCCACTTT
CASSITRKGDSPLHF
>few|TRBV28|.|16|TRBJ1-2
TGTGCCAGCAGGCCCCTCAGTTGGGGGCTTAGCTATGGCTACACCTTC
CASRPLSWGLSYGYTF
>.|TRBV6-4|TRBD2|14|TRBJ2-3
TGTGCCAGCAGCCAAGGACGGGAGGTAGATACGCAGTATTTT
CASSQGREVDTQYF
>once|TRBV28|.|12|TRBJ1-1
TGTGCCTCCCGCGGGGAAGGTACTGAAGCTTTCTTT
CASRGEGTEAFF
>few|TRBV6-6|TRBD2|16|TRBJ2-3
TGTGCCAGCAGTCGCCTCGGGACTAGCGGAGTGGATACGCAGTATTTT
CASSRLGTSGVDTQYF
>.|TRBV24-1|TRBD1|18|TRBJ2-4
TGTGCCACCAGTGATTTGTCATCAGGGGGCGTGGACAAAAACATTCAGTACTTC
CATSDLSSGGVDKNIQYF
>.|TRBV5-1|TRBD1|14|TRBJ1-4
TGCGCCAGCAGCTTGTCAGGGGGCAATGAAAAACTGTTTTTT
CASSLSGGNEKLFF
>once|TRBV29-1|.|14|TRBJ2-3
TGCAGCGTTGAAGGAGGGACTCGCACAGATACGCAGTATTTT
CSVEGGTRTDTQYF